Detailed here is one TCR beta chain. This record belongs to a study of blood T cell repertoires in COVID-19. Study-level background: Samples of COVID-19 (acute and convalescent) were obtained from the United States, Italy and Spain. Sources were T cells, B-cell-depleted T cells, or PBMCs; the material itself was cDNA or gDNA.

Original data processing: Reference gene primer amplification gave estimated nucleated cell counts. Generated by immunoSEQ multiplex PCR, the TCRdb table keeps only in-frame clones and is missing some. D and trimming come from the DNA, and the V and J calls and clone size come from that table. Among a few hundred thousand clones listed, roughly 84% were seen once. The J segment lost 0 bases and the V segment lost 5 bases, leaving 8 bases of the junction unmatched. CDR3 length: 16 amino acids. Per the germline V gene, CDR1 is KGHSH and CDR2 is LQKENI. Sequenced input: peripheral blood. This sequence was found in a woman in her late teens or twenties with acute or convalescent COVID-19. V is TRBV18 and J is TRBJ2-3; 7 positions match TRBD1. CDR3 protein: CASSIRQGTSTDTQYF. DNA for the CDR3: TGTGCCAGCTCAATCCGACAGGGAACTAGCACAGATACGCAGTATTTT.